This is a list of T cell receptor beta chains from one sample in a study of blood T cell repertoires in COVID-19. Sequenced by immunoSEQ multiplex PCR; TCRdb stores in-frame clones only, minus some. This sample has 150,000 to 200,000 clones; about 89% occur once, and the top ten carry 2% to 3%. Sequenced material: peripheral blood. The source is a man aged 35 to 55 with active or convalescent COVID-19. Both conserved end residues are part of each CDR3. The order of the fields is V gene, D gene, CDR3 length, J gene, clone size, CDR3 protein, CDR3 DNA. The D gene is left open where the match is weak. Rows give clone size only sometimes, using once, few, many, or a class for an expanded clone.

v_gene: TRBV15
d_gene: NA
len: 14
j_gene: TRBJ1-1
abundance: NA
CDR3aa: CATSRDLTAENAFF
CDR3nt: TGTGCCACCAGCAGAGATCTGACTGCTGAGAACGCTTTCTTT

v_gene: TRBV7-2
d_gene: NA
len: 15
j_gene: TRBJ1-1
abundance: NA
CDR3aa: CASSLGGGMNTEAFF
CDR3nt: TGTGCCAGCAGCTTAGGGGGGGGAATGAACACTGAAGCTTTCTTT

v_gene: TRBV7-2
d_gene: TRBD2
len: 14
j_gene: TRBJ2-1
abundance: NA
CDR3aa: CASSSGRTSREQFF
CDR3nt: TGTGCCAGCAGCTCCGGGAGGACTAGCAGGGAGCAGTTCTTC

v_gene: TRBV7-9
d_gene: NA
len: 14
j_gene: TRBJ1-5
abundance: NA
CDR3aa: CASSRLDSNQPQHF
CDR3nt: TGTGCCAGCAGCCGACTTGATAGCAATCAGCCCCAGCATTTT

v_gene: TRBV7-6
d_gene: NA
len: 15
j_gene: TRBJ2-7
abundance: NA
CDR3aa: CASSLGARGASEQYF
CDR3nt: TGTGCCAGCAGCTTAGGGGCCCGGGGGGCTTCCGAGCAGTACTTC

v_gene: TRBV28
d_gene: NA
len: 15
j_gene: TRBJ2-1
abundance: few
CDR3aa: CASNQAGTYRNEQFF
CDR3nt: TGTGCCAGCAACCAAGCCGGGACTTACCGCAATGAGCAGTTCTTC

v_gene: TRBV5-1
d_gene: NA
len: 12
j_gene: TRBJ1-1
abundance: NA
CDR3aa: CASSPGDTEAFF
CDR3nt: TGCGCCAGCAGCCCCGGGGACACTGAAGCTTTCTTT

v_gene: TRBV19
d_gene: TRBD1
len: 13
j_gene: TRBJ1-1
abundance: NA
CDR3aa: CASSPTGGTEAFF
CDR3nt: TGTGCCAGTAGCCCGACAGGGGGCACTGAAGCTTTCTTT

v_gene: TRBV6-2/TRBV6-3
d_gene: NA
len: 14
j_gene: TRBJ1-6
abundance: NA
CDR3aa: CASSRAALNSPLHF
CDR3nt: TGTGCCAGCAGTCGTGCAGCGCTTAATTCACCCCTCCACTTT

v_gene: TRBV3-1/TRBV3-2
d_gene: TRBD1
len: 16
j_gene: TRBJ1-5
abundance: NA
CDR3aa: CASSQGRDRVAQPQHF
CDR3nt: TGTGCCAGCAGCCAGGGACGGGACAGGGTTGCTCAGCCCCAGCATTTT

v_gene: TRBV18
d_gene: NA
len: 15
j_gene: TRBJ1-5
abundance: NA
CDR3aa: CASSPLRLMGQPQHF
CDR3nt: TGTGCCAGCTCACCACTCCGCCTAATGGGCCAGCCCCAGCATTTT

v_gene: TRBV4-2
d_gene: TRBD1
len: 17
j_gene: TRBJ2-7
abundance: NA
CDR3aa: CASSHLTGTGDDYEQYF
CDR3nt: TGTGCCAGCAGCCATCTGACCGGGACAGGGGATGACTACGAGCAGTACTTC

v_gene: TRBV6-5
d_gene: TRBD2
len: 15
j_gene: TRBJ2-1
abundance: NA
CDR3aa: CASRRTSGGEVGQFF
CDR3nt: TGTGCCAGCAGAAGGACTAGCGGGGGGGAGGTTGGGCAGTTCTTC

v_gene: TRBV7-8
d_gene: NA
len: 16
j_gene: TRBJ1-4
abundance: NA
CDR3aa: CASSLEGQGLLEKLFF
CDR3nt: TGTGCCAGCAGCTTAGAGGGGCAGGGCCTTCTTGAAAAACTGTTTTTT

v_gene: TRBV30
d_gene: NA
len: 12
j_gene: TRBJ2-2
abundance: once
CDR3aa: CAWSVRGGELFF
CDR3nt: TGTGCCTGGAGTGTACGAGGCGGGGAGCTGTTTTTT

v_gene: TRBV13
d_gene: NA
len: 15
j_gene: TRBJ2-6
abundance: NA
CDR3aa: CASSLLGVGANVLTF
CDR3nt: TGTGCCAGCAGCCTTTTAGGGGTTGGGGCCAACGTCCTGACTTTC